The 21 T cell receptor beta chains presented below share a single source sample, sequenced in a study of CD8 T cells in ankylosing spondylitis. The study, taken as a whole, reports: A TCR beta motif made of several highly homologous variants seemed typical of ankylosing spondylitis blood.

These TCRs are of unknown antigen specificity. TCRdb recomputed calls from the 5' RACE reads with MiXCR, one row per CDR3 protein. The sample lists 450,000 to 550,000 distinct CDR3 sequences; approximately 5% were seen once. The sequenced sample consisted of blood, either unsorted or a sorted T cell fraction (not recorded which). The receptors were sampled from a male donor with ankylosing spondylitis.

This clonotype came up a few times. CDR3 sequence reads: CATGLAGVRYEQYF. In nucleotides, the CDR3 is TGTGCCACCGGACTAGCGGGAGTAAGGTACGAGCAGTACTTC. V gene TRBV6-2 or TRBV6-3 combines with J gene TRBJ2-7; 13 bases fit TRBD2. The germline V gene encodes CDR1 MNHEY and CDR2 SVGEGT. The CDR3 is 14 residues long. Unmatched junction bases numbered 7, after V lost 10 bases and J lost 4 bases.

This clonotype was seen at least ten times. The V and J genes are TRBV20-1 and TRBJ2-2, with D perhaps TRBD1 or TRBD2 (5 bases each). There are 15 residues in the CDR3. The V gene lost 5 bases and the J gene lost 6 bases, with 19 bases spanning the gap. Germline-derived CDR1 and CDR2 are DFQATT and SNEGSKA (reference sequence). CDR3: CSALPGPTYPGELFF. DNA of the CDR3: TGCAGTGCTTTGCCGGGACCAACATACCCCGGGGAGCTGTTTTTT.

The sample holds many counts of this clonotype. This sequence joins TRBV12-3 or TRBV12-4 and TRBJ2-3; perhaps TRBD1 as D (6 bases). With 6 bases removed from V and 5 bases from J, the gap between germline ends came to 18 bases. The CDR3 spans 15 residues. In DNA form, the CDR3 reads TGTGCCAGCAGCCGTACGGGACATACGGGAGATACGCAGTATTTT. Protein product: CASSRTGHTGDTQYF.

The table lists this clonotype with many counts. This chain connects TRBV20-1 to TRBJ1-2; D unresolved. Trimming took off 4 bases at V and 6 bases at J, with 9 bases between the two ends. The CDR3 spans 11 residues. CDR1 and CDR2 (germline): DFQATT, SNEGSKA (reference sequence). CDR3 protein: CSANYLNGYTF. The CDR3 nucleotides are TGCAGTGCTAATTACCTTAATGGCTACACCTTC.

The chain is built from TRBV3-1 and TRBJ1-2, with D tentatively TRBD1 (5 bases). CDR3 size: 13 residues. Germline V gene data show CDR1 as LGHDT and CDR2 as YNNKEL (reference sequence). The V end lost 8 bases, the J end lost 4 bases, and 14 bases lay between the germline ends. CDR3 protein: CASFRDSPYGYTF. Here the CDR3 DNA reads TGTGCCAGCTTCCGGGACTCACCCTATGGCTACACCTTC.

In this sample, this clonotype turned up many times. The chain links TRBV10-3 to TRBJ2-7; 10 positions agree with TRBD1. This CDR3 has 14 amino acids. Trimming at V came to 6 bases and at J to 6 bases, leaving 8 bases not matched to a gene. Per the germline V gene, CDR1 is ENHRY and CDR2 is SYGVKD. CDR3 protein: CAIRTGTGVFEQYF. The DNA of the CDR3 is TGTGCCATCAGAACCGGGACAGGGGTTTTCGAGCAGTACTTC.

This clonotype showed up many times. The chain couples TRBV29-1 to TRBJ2-3; 12 bases map to TRBD2. The CDR3 covers 15 residues. V shed 6 bases, J shed 5 bases, and the junction held 9 bases outside the gene matches. The germline CDR1 and CDR2 sequences are SQVTM and ANQGSEA. CDR3 DNA: TGCAGCGTCGCTCTGACTAGCGGGAGCGGAGATACGCAGTATTTT. Protein: CSVALTSGSGDTQYF.

The sample holds a few counts of this clonotype. The V call is TRBV7-8, the J call TRBJ2-7; D is possibly TRBD1 or TRBD2 (5 bases each). The V gene lost 2 bases and the J gene lost 0 bases, with 20 bases spanning the gap. There are 18 residues in the CDR3. Germline V gene lookup returns CDR1 SGHVS and CDR2 FQNEAQ. The CDR3 nucleotides are TGTGCCAGCAGCTTAAGGGGCAGTCTAGCTTCCTACTCCTACGAGCAGTACTTC. Translating it yields CASSLRGSLASYSYEQYF.

This clonotype has at least ten counts. The CDR3 reads CASSLEAPYTDTQYF. As DNA, the CDR3 is TGTGCCAGCAGCTTAGAAGCCCCCTACACAGATACGCAGTATTTT. The rearrangement joins TRBV11-2 to TRBJ2-3; D is unresolved. This CDR3 spans 15 amino acids. V was pared by 0 bases and J by 2 bases, with 9 bases between. Germline lookup yields CDR1 SGHAT and CDR2 FQNNGV.

This clonotype showed up many times. The V and J genes are TRBV29-1 and TRBJ2-5, with 7 bases lining up with TRBD1. Germline lookup yields CDR1 SQVTM and CDR2 ANQGSEA. V gave up 6 bases and J gave up 2 bases; unmatched junction bases: 9. The CDR3 is 14 residues long. CDR3 DNA sequence: TGCAGCGTCGCAAGGACAGGTTTACAAGAGACCCAGTACTTC. Translating it yields CSVARTGLQETQYF.

The chain has TRBV20-1 and TRBJ2-2; tentatively, D is TRBD1 (8 bases). This CDR3 region has 18 residues. Per the germline V gene, CDR1 is DFQATT and CDR2 is SNEGSKA (reference sequence). V was cut by 2 bases and J by 2 bases, with 21 bases left in between. The CDR3 bases are TGCAGTGCTAGATCCGCACGGGGGGACAGGAAAAACACCGGGGAGCTGTTTTTT. Encoded protein: CSARSARGDRKNTGELFF.

This clonotype was observed many times. V and J are TRBV6-6 and TRBJ2-3, with D unresolved. CDR1 and CDR2 from the germline V gene are MNHNY and SVGAGI (reference sequence). This CDR3 has 11 amino acids. V dropped 6 bases and J dropped 6 bases, with 7 bases sitting between them. DNA for the CDR3: TGTGCCAGCAGCGCGGTGGATACGCAGTATTTT. Translating it yields CASSAVDTQYF.

In its sample, this clonotype was seen many times. The chain carries TRBV7-2 and TRBJ1-4, with D perhaps TRBD1 (6 bases). The CDR3 is 14 amino acids. In germline, CDR1 is SGHTA, CDR2 FQGNSA. V gave up 1 base and J gave up 11 bases, with 14 bases separating them. Here the CDR3 DNA reads TGTGCCAGCAGCTTAGGGTGGGGGGCTAGGAAACTGTTTTTT. The encoded protein is CASSLGWGARKLFF.

This clonotype has at least ten counts. The gene calls are TRBV12-3 or TRBV12-4 and TRBJ2-3; maybe TRBD2 (5 bases). The CDR3 extends over 17 amino acids. Trimming removed 6 bases from V and 0 bases from J, with 19 bases in between. CDR3 DNA sequence: TGTGCCAGCAGGCCCTCAATTATATGGACTAGCACAGATACGCAGTATTTT. Translation: CASRPSIIWTSTDTQYF.

In its sample, this clonotype was seen many times. CDR3: CASSPWDRPNTGELFF. Here the CDR3 DNA reads TGTGCCAGCAGCCCATGGGACAGGCCCAACACCGGGGAGCTGTTTTTT. This rearrangement joins TRBV9 to TRBJ2-2, with 8 bases identical to TRBD1. CDR3 size: 16 residues. The V segment lost 4 bases and the J segment 2 bases; nucleotides outside the gene matches: 7. The germline V gene encodes CDR1 SGDLS and CDR2 YYNGEE. The full variable domain, rest sourced from reference TRBV9 and TRBJ2-2, is DSGVTQTPKHLITATGQRVTLRCSPRSGDLSVYWYQQSLDQGLQFLIQYYNGEERAKGNILERFSAQQFPDLHSELNLSSLELGDSALYFCASSPWDRPNTGELFFGEGSRLTVL.

This clonotype has at least ten counts. V usage is TRBV4-3 and J usage is TRBJ1-5; 8 positions agree with TRBD1. V shed 3 bases, J shed 6 bases, and the junction held 7 bases outside the gene matches. CDR1 is LGHNA, CDR2 YSLEER, per germline. There are 15 residues in the CDR3. CDR3 region: CASSHGQGSSQPQHF. In nucleotides, the CDR3 is TGCGCCAGCAGCCACGGACAGGGATCGAGTCAGCCCCAGCATTTT.

This clonotype has ten or more counts. The V and J genes are TRBV4-3 and TRBJ2-2; 11 bases line up with TRBD1. Looked up from germline, CDR1 is LGHNA and CDR2 is YSLEER. The V segment lost 5 bases and the J segment 5 bases; nucleotides outside the gene matches: 7. The CDR3 is made up of 16 amino acids. The CDR3 DNA follows: TGCGCCAGCAGCTACGGACAGGGGGCAGGAACCGGGGAGCTGTTTTTT. Its protein product is CASSYGQGAGTGELFF.

This clonotype was observed many times. The CDR3 region has the DNA TGTGCCAGCAGCTTTCGTCCGGACGGGAGCTCCTACGAGCAGTACTTC. Translation: CASSFRPDGSSYEQYF. The chain carries TRBV11-2 and TRBJ2-7; D is perhaps TRBD2 (6 bases). The germline V and J ends were trimmed by 3 bases and 0 bases, with 15 bases remaining between them. CDR1 SGHAT and CDR2 FQNNGV come from the germline V gene. The CDR3 contains 16 residues.

This clonotype was detected ten times or more. J is TRBJ2-1 and V is TRBV20-1; 8 nucleotides align to TRBD1. With 6 bases clipped from V and 5 bases from J, the junction kept 12 bases outside the gene matches. This CDR3 region has 15 residues. Germline CDR1 reads DFQATT; CDR2 reads SNEGSKA (reference sequence). CDR3 sequence reads: CSAKSGQVNNNEQFF. CDR3 coding DNA: TGCAGTGCCAAGTCGGGACAGGTGAATAACAATGAGCAGTTCTTC.

Ten or more counts support this clonotype. V usage is TRBV5-1 and J usage is TRBJ2-4; D tentatively reads TRBD1 or TRBD2 (5 bases each). CDR1 and CDR2 from the germline V gene are SGHRS and YFSETQ. This CDR3 contains 15 residues. V was cut by 3 bases and J by 8 bases, with 18 bases left in between. CDR3 nucleotide sequence: TGCGCCAGCAGCTCTGCTCCGGGACGGCGGGACATTCAGTACTTC. This codes for CASSSAPGRRDIQYF.

This clonotype came up many times. The chain links TRBV20-1 to TRBJ2-5; TRBD2 is a possible D gene (6 bases). The germline CDR1 and CDR2 sequences are DFQATT and SNEGSKA (reference sequence). The CDR3 consists of 14 residues. V was clipped by 3 bases and J by 5 bases, with 16 bases between them. The CDR3 coding sequence is TGCAGTGCTAGGGGGTTGGGGGGAATGGAGACCCAGTACTTC. This encodes CSARGLGGMETQYF.